The 17 T cell receptor beta chains given below trace back to one sample, sequenced in a study of shared clonotypes between healthy human individuals. Produced via immunoSEQ multiplex PCR; TCRdb's table is partial and in-frame only. The table has roughly 2,300,000 clones, around 92% seen once. Specimen: naive CD4+ T cells from PBMCs. Subset meaning: CD45RA+ positively selected. The receptors originated from a man between 18 and 29 years old in good health. Some clones in this sample may be carry-over from other donors' samples.

This clone was seen a few times. The chain couples TRBV19 to TRBJ1-5; tentatively, D is TRBD1 (6 bases). Between the trimmed V and J ends, which lost 7 bases and 4 bases, there was a span of 14 bases. Germline CDR1 LNHDA, CDR2 SQIVND (reference sequence). CDR3 size: 14 residues. CDR3 loop: CASTSGTQNQPQHF. As DNA, the CDR3 is TGTGCCAGTACCTCCGGGACACAGAATCAGCCCCAGCATTTT.

The chain has TRBV19 and TRBJ1-5; no clear D. Germline CDR1 is LNHDA and CDR2 is SQIVND (reference sequence). The V and J ends lost 5 bases and 2 bases respectively, with 13 bases between them. This CDR3 has 15 amino acids. CDR3 in amino acids: CASSWFRAGNQPQHF. The CDR3 coding sequence is TGTGCCAGTAGTTGGTTTAGGGCGGGCAATCAGCCCCAGCATTTT.

The chain has TRBV7-9 and TRBJ2-2; D remains unclear. The CDR3 spans 13 residues. Germline V gene data show CDR1 as SEHNR and CDR2 as FQNEAQ (reference sequence). V was shortened by 3 bases and J by 8 bases, with 10 bases between the two germline ends. The CDR3 DNA is TGTGCCAGCAGCTTCAATGTGGCAGGGGAGCTGTTTTTT. Protein sequence: CASSFNVAGELFF.

The chain uses TRBV5-4 and TRBJ2-1; the match to TRBD2 covers 9 bases. The CDR3 loop spans 17 amino acids. Germline CDR1 SGHNT, CDR2 YYREEE (reference sequence). Trimming cost V 0 bases and J 8 bases; bases outside gene matches: 12. The CDR3 loop reads CASSLGVGSGSLYEQFF. In DNA, the CDR3 is TGTGCCAGCAGCTTGGGTGTTGGTAGCGGGAGTTTGTATGAGCAGTTCTTC.

This clone was seen just once. The chain is built from TRBV7-9 and TRBJ1-4; a weak D match, TRBD1 (6 bases). The CDR3 length is 15 residues. Trimming pared 5 bases from V and 5 bases from J, leaving 15 bases between. Germline CDR1 SEHNR, CDR2 FQNEAQ (reference sequence). In nucleotides, the CDR3 is TGTGCCAGCAGCCTAATGGCAGGGGAGAATGAAAAACTGTTTTTT. Residues: CASSLMAGENEKLFF.

This clone was found once. V is TRBV4-3 and J is TRBJ2-2; D not resolved. The CDR3 is 15 amino acids. Germline V gene data show CDR1 as LGHNA and CDR2 as YSLEER. With 0 bases removed from V and 0 bases from J, the gap between germline ends came to 5 bases. The CDR3 sequence: CASSQDMTNTGELFF. The DNA for the CDR3 is TGCGCCAGCAGCCAAGACATGACGAACACCGGGGAGCTGTTTTTT.

J is TRBJ1-4 and V is TRBV28, with 7 bases matching TRBD1. Germline loops: CDR1 MDHEN, CDR2 SYDVKM. V shed 5 bases, J shed 8 bases, and the junction held 8 bases outside the gene matches. The CDR3 is 14 residues long. The CDR3 nucleotides read TGTGCCAGCAGTGTAGGGGGCGCGGAGGAAAAACTGTTTTTT. It is translated as CASSVGGAEEKLFF.

This clone has a handful of counts. The chain combines TRBV10-3 with TRBJ1-1; tentative D call: TRBD1 (6 bases). There are 12 residues in the CDR3. V gave up 6 bases and J gave up 4 bases, with 9 bases separating them. Per germline, CDR1 ENHRY and CDR2 SYGVKD. The CDR3 reads CAISAQGTEAFF. The CDR3 coding sequence is TGTGCCATCAGCGCACAGGGCACTGAAGCTTTCTTT.

This chain links TRBV11-1 with TRBJ1-1; 7 bases line up with TRBD1. The CDR3 loop spans 15 amino acids. Germline CDR1 reads SGHAT; CDR2 reads FQDESV (reference sequence). V lost 1 base and J lost 1; bases outside the gene matches: 3. The CDR3 sequence is CASSLGQGKNTEAFF. As DNA, the CDR3 is TGTGCCAGCAGCTTAGGACAGGGCAAGAACACTGAAGCTTTCTTT.

The chain couples TRBV7-9 to TRBJ2-3; the match to TRBD2 covers 8 bases. Germline V gene data show CDR1 as SEHNR and CDR2 as FQNEAQ (reference sequence). Trimming took 5 bases from V and 0 from J; bases not matched to a gene: 7. The CDR3 has 16 amino acids. This CDR3 is CASSLVSGASTDTQYF. The CDR3 nucleotides read TGTGCCAGCAGCCTAGTTAGCGGGGCGAGCACAGATACGCAGTATTTT.

CDR3 protein: CASSLNTETQYF. The CDR3 DNA is TGTGCCAGCAGTTTAAACACAGAGACCCAGTACTTC. The chain links TRBV28 to TRBJ2-5; D gene ambiguous. V was pared by 2 bases and J by 4 bases, with 5 bases between. The CDR3 length is 12 residues. Germline V lookup: CDR1 MDHEN, CDR2 SYDVKM.

The gene calls are TRBV19 and TRBJ1-5; perhaps TRBD1 as D (5 bases). The CDR3 covers 17 residues. The germline gives CDR1 LNHDA, CDR2 SQIVND (reference sequence). V dropped 4 bases and J dropped 0 bases, with 16 bases sitting between them. CDR3 DNA sequence: TGTGCCAGTAGTACTGGACAATCCGCTTATAGCAATCAGCCCCAGCATTTT. Translating it yields CASSTGQSAYSNQPQHF.

This clone was recorded once. The chain recombines TRBV7-9 with TRBJ1-5; D perhaps matches TRBD1 (5 bases). The CDR3 has 15 amino acids. Germline lookup yields CDR1 SEHNR and CDR2 FQNEAQ (reference sequence). Trimming pared 5 bases from V and 1 base from J, leaving 12 bases between. Here the CDR3 DNA reads TGTGCCAGCAGCCCCCAGGGTCGAAGCAATCAGCCCCAGCATTTT. Encoded protein: CASSPQGRSNQPQHF. The full variable domain, its missing parts supplied by reference TRBV7-9 and TRBJ1-5, is DTGVSQNPRHKITKRGQNVTFRCDPISEHNRLYWYRQTLGQGPEFLTYFQNEAQLEKSRLLSDRFSAERPKGSFSTLEIQRTEQGDSAMYLCASSPQGRSNQPQHFGDGTRLSIL.

The V call is TRBV19, the J call TRBJ1-4; D remains unclear. The CDR3 loop spans 12 amino acids. Trimming pared 7 bases from V and 2 bases from J, leaving 5 bases between. CDR1 and CDR2 from the germline V gene are LNHDA and SQIVND (reference sequence). The DNA of the CDR3 is TGTGCCAGTACCCACACTAATGAAAAACTGTTTTTT. Its translation is CASTHTNEKLFF.

This rearrangement joins TRBV7-6 to TRBJ2-3; perhaps TRBD2 as D (6 bases). In germline, CDR1 is SGHVS, CDR2 FNYEAQ. The CDR3 length is 15 residues. V lost 3 bases to trimming and J lost 4 bases, with 14 bases between them. CDR3 nucleotide sequence: TGTGCCAGCAGCTTGGTGGACGGGAGAGCAGATACGCAGTATTTT. Amino acids: CASSLVDGRADTQYF.

This clone appeared a single time. The J gene is TRBJ2-7, the V gene TRBV11-1; 7 bases line up with TRBD2. V trimming: 5 bases; J trimming: 4 bases; junction bases outside the gene matches: 11. The CDR3 runs 15 residues. Germline CDR1 reads SGHAT; CDR2 reads FQDESV (reference sequence). As DNA, the CDR3 is TGTGCCAGCAGCCAAGGGGAGGGTCAAGGTTACGAGCAGTACTTC. Its translation is CASSQGEGQGYEQYF.

Of note for this clone: Other DNA sequences in the sample encode the same CDR3. The V gene is TRBV2, the J gene TRBJ2-7; D not certain. This CDR3 region has 12 residues. V lost 8 bases, J lost 3 bases, and 11 bases lay in between. Germline V CDR1 and CDR2: SNHLY, FYNNEI. The CDR3 loop reads CASSNSGYEQYF. CDR3 bases: TGTGCCAGCTCCAATTCGGGCTACGAGCAGTACTTC.